Listed below are T cell receptor beta chains from one sample, sequenced in a study of radiation and T cells in renal cell carcinoma. The data were produced by immunoSEQ multiplex PCR, yet TCRdb's version contains in-frame clones alone and is incomplete. The repertoire consists of 150,000 to 160,000 clones, with about nine tenths occurring once and the leading ten covering roughly 13%. Sequenced here: blood, sampled from a patient whose treatment included radiotherapy and nephrectomy. These receptors were obtained from a woman in her 50s with renal cell carcinoma. CDR3s leave out the opening cysteine and the closing phenylalanine or tryptophan.

v_gene: TRBV4-3; j_gene: TRBJ2-1; CDR3aa: ASSQDRGTSPIEQF
v_gene: TRBV6-1; j_gene: TRBJ2-6; CDR3aa: AVQESSGANVLT
v_gene: TRBV6-5; j_gene: TRBJ2-1; CDR3aa: ASSYFQGRLNEQF
v_gene: TRBV6-6; j_gene: TRBJ2-3; CDR3aa: ATIAGGQDTQY
v_gene: TRBV19; j_gene: TRBJ2-1; CDR3aa: ASRGDTYVSYNEQF
v_gene: TRBV6-5; j_gene: TRBJ2-7; CDR3aa: ASRPGPHYEQY
v_gene: TRBV19; j_gene: TRBJ2-6; CDR3aa: ASSSGQVSGANVLT
v_gene: TRBV11-2; j_gene: TRBJ2-7; CDR3aa: ASSLDVTEQY
v_gene: TRBV7-2; j_gene: TRBJ1-6; CDR3aa: ASSPSRSRGRFTPLH
v_gene: TRBV9; j_gene: TRBJ2-3; CDR3aa: ASSVARLAGIDTQY
v_gene: TRBV5-4; j_gene: TRBJ2-2; CDR3aa: ASSLGAGGNTGELF
v_gene: TRBV6-6; j_gene: TRBJ1-2; CDR3aa: ASSRYGYT
v_gene: TRBV9; j_gene: TRBJ1-2; CDR3aa: ASSVSLGDYGYT
v_gene: TRBV5-1; j_gene: TRBJ1-2; CDR3aa: ASSFRTARQDGYT
v_gene: TRBV5-4; j_gene: TRBJ2-5; CDR3aa: ASSLRAAEETQY
v_gene: TRBV18; j_gene: TRBJ2-3; CDR3aa: ASSPPGLADTQY
v_gene: TRBV5-4; j_gene: TRBJ2-3; CDR3aa: ASSLAGDSTQY
v_gene: TRBV5-8; j_gene: TRBJ1-5; CDR3aa: ASFTRGRQPQH
v_gene: TRBV18; j_gene: TRBJ1-2; CDR3aa: ASSPGVLGGDGYT
v_gene: TRBV30; j_gene: TRBJ1-2; CDR3aa: AWSVLPSSYGYT
v_gene: TRBV9; j_gene: TRBJ1-3; CDR3aa: ASSVARTSGNTIY
v_gene: TRBV10-2; j_gene: TRBJ1-6; CDR3aa: ASSERNSPLH
v_gene: TRBV7-9; j_gene: TRBJ2-5; CDR3aa: ASSPGRGKETQY
v_gene: TRBV9; j_gene: TRBJ2-3; CDR3aa: ASSPSGTDTQY
v_gene: TRBV9; j_gene: TRBJ1-6; CDR3aa: ASSVGQGGLSYNSPLH
v_gene: TRBV19; j_gene: TRBJ1-6; CDR3aa: ASKDRVLNSPLH
v_gene: TRBV6-1; j_gene: TRBJ1-3; CDR3aa: ASGAVSGNTIY
v_gene: TRBV30; j_gene: TRBJ1-1; CDR3aa: AWSGRGDYTEAF
v_gene: TRBV19; j_gene: TRBJ1-2; CDR3aa: ASSTGTVGEYGYT
v_gene: TRBV18; j_gene: TRBJ1-5; CDR3aa: ASSPASNQDQPQH